Sequencing of this T cell receptor beta chain was carried out in a study of blood T cell repertoires in COVID-19. Germline loops: CDR1 GTSNPN, CDR2 SVGIG (reference sequence). Trimming took off 0 bases at V and 0 bases at J, with 9 bases between the two ends. There are 15 residues in the CDR3. Only in-frame clones appear in the TCRdb table, and some are missing; sequencing was by immunoSEQ multiplex PCR. The profile covers 150,000 to 200,000 clones, with roughly 80% appearing a single time and approximately 6.2% taken by the ten largest. The TCR originated in a woman aged 40 to 50 with acute or convalescent COVID-19. The sample was peripheral blood. J is TRBJ1-5 and V is TRBV30; D may be TRBD1 (5 bases). CDR3 sequence reads: CAWSVGGVSNQPQHF. CDR3 nucleotide sequence: TGTGCCTGGAGTGTAGGAGGGGTTAGCAATCAGCCCCAGCATTTT.